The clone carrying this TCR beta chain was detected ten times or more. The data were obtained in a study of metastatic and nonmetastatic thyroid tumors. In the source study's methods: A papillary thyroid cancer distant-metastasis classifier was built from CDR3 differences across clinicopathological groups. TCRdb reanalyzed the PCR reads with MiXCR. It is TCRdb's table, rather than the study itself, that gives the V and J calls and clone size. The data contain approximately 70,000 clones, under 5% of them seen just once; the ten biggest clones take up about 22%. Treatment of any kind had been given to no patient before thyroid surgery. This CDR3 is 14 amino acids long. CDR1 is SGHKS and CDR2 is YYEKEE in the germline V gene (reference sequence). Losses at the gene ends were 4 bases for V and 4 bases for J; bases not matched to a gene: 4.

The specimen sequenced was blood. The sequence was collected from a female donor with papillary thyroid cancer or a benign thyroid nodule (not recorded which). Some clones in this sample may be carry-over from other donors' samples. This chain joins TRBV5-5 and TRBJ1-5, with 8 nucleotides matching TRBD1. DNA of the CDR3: TGTGCCAGCAGCCCAAGACAGGGGAATCAGCCCCAGCATTTT. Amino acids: CASSPRQGNQPQHF. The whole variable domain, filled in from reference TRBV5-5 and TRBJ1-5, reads DAGVTQSPTHLIKTRGQQVTLRCSPISGHKSVSWYQQVLGQGPQFIFQYYEKEERGRGNFPDRFSARQFPNYSSELNVNALLLGDSALYLCASSPRQGNQPQHFGDGTRLSIL.